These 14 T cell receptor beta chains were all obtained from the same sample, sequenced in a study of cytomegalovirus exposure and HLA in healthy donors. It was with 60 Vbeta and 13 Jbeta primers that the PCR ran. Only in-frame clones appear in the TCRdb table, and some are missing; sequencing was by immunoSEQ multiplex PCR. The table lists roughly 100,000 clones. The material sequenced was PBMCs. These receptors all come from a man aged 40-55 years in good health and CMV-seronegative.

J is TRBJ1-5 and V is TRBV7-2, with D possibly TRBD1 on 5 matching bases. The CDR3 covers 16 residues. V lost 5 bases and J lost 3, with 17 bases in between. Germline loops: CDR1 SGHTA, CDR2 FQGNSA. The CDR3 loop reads CASSPPGGRNNQPQHF. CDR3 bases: TGTGCCAGCAGCCCTCCCGGGGGAAGGAACAATCAGCCCCAGCATTTT.

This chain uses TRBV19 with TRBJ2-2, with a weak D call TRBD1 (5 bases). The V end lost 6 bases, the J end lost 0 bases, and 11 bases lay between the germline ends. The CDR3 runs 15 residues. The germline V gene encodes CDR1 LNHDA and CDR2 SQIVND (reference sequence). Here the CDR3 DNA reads TGTGCCAGTAGCCGACAGTCTACGAACACCGGGGAGCTGTTTTTT. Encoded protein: CASSRQSTNTGELFF.

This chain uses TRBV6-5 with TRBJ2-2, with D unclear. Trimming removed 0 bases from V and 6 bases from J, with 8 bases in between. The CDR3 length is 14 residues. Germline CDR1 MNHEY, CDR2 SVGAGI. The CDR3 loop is CASSYSAVAGELFF. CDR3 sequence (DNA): TGTGCCAGCAGTTACTCCGCAGTGGCCGGGGAGCTGTTTTTT.

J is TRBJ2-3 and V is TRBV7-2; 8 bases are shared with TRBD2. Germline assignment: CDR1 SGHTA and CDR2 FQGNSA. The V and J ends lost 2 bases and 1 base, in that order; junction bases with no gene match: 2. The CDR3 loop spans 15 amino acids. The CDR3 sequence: CASSLSAGGTDTQYF. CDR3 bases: TGTGCCAGCAGCTTATCAGCGGGGGGCACAGATACGCAGTATTTT.

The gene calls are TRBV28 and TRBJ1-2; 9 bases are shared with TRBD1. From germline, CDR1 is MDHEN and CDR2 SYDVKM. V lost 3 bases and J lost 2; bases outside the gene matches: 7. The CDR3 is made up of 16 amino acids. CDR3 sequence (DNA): TGTGCCAGCAGTTTTGGGGGGACAGGGTCGAACTATGGCTACACCTTC. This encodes CASSFGGTGSNYGYTF.

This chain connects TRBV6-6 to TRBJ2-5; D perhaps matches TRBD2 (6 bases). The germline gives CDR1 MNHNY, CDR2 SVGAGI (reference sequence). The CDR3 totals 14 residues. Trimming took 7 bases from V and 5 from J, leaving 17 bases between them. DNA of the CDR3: TGTGCCAGCATTTCCCGGCCTAGCGTCGAGACCCAGTACTTC. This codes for CASISRPSVETQYF.

The CDR3 here is CASSLLGTTLGTGELFF. The CDR3 DNA reads as TGTGCCAGCAGCTTACTAGGGACAACCTTGGGGACCGGGGAGCTGTTTTTT. The chain recombines TRBV7-2 with TRBJ2-2, with D perhaps TRBD1 (6 bases). V gave up 2 bases and J gave up 5 bases, with 18 bases separating them. Germline V gene sequence: CDR1 SGHTA, CDR2 FQGNSA. The CDR3 has 17 residues.

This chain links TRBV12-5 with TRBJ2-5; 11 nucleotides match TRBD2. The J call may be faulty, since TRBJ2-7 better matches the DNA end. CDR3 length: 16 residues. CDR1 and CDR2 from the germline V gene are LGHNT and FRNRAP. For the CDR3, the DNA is TGTGCTAGTGGCCCTGAACTCCTAGCGGGGGGTTACGAGCAGTACTTC. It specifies CASGPELLAGGYEQYF.

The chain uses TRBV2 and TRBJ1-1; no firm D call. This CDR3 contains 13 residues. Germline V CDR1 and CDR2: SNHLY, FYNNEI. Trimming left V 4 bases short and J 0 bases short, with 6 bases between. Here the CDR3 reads CASSGPLNTEAFF. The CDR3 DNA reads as TGTGCCAGCAGTGGGCCCCTGAACACTGAAGCTTTCTTT.

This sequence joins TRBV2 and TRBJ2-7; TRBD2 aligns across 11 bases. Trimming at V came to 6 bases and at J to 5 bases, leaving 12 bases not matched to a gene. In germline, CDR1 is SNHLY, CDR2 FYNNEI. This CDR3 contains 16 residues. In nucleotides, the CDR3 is TGTGCCAGCAGGAGGACTAGCGGGCCTATCGTGGACGAGCAGTACTTC. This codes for CASRRTSGPIVDEQYF.

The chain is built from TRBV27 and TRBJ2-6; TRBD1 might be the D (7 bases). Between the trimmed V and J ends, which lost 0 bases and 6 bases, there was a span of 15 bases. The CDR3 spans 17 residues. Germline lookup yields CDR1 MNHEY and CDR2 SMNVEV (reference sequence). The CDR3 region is CASSLSSGGPVANVLTF. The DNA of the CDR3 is TGTGCCAGCAGTTTATCCTCAGGGGGGCCAGTGGCCAACGTCCTGACTTTC.

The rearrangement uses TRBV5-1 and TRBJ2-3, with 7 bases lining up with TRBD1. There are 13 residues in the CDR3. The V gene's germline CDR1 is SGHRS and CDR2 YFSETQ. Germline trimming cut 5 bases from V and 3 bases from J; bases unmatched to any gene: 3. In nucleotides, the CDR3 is TGCGCCAGCAGAGACAGGGAAACAGATACGCAGTATTTT. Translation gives CASRDRETDTQYF.

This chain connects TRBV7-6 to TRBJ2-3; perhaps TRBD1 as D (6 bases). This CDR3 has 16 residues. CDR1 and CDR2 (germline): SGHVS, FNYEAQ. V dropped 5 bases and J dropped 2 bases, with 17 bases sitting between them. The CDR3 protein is CASSLGATGTTDTQYF. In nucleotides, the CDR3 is TGTGCCAGCAGCCTCGGGGCTACAGGGACCACAGATACGCAGTATTTT.

The CDR3 sequence: CASSQVVRGEKLFF. Written as DNA, the CDR3 is TGTGCCAGCAGCCAAGTTGTCAGAGGGGAAAAACTGTTTTTT. The chain has TRBV14 and TRBJ1-4; D is uncertain. Trimming cost V 1 base and J 8 bases, with 11 bases left between them. There are 14 residues in the CDR3. Germline-derived CDR1 and CDR2 are SGHDN and FVKESK.